Presented here are 15 T cell receptor beta chains from one specimen sequenced in a study of Ad26.COV2.S vaccination and SARS-CoV-2 variants. The data were produced by immunoSEQ multiplex PCR, yet TCRdb's version contains in-frame clones alone and is incomplete. The table shows about 180,000 clones, with approximately 90% occurring only once. The input for sequencing was peripheral blood, taken after recovery from COVID-19. The receptors were sampled from a human donor who had recovered from COVID-19.

This rearrangement joins TRBV19 to TRBJ1-1; D possibly corresponds to TRBD1 (6 bases). CDR1 is LNHDA and CDR2 is SQIVND in the germline V gene (reference sequence). V was shortened by 9 bases and J by 0 bases, with 14 bases between the two germline ends. This CDR3 spans 14 amino acids. The CDR3 bases are TGTGCCAGCAGCAGGGGTTTAGTGAACACTGAAGCTTTCTTT. Protein product: CASSRGLVNTEAFF.

V usage is TRBV15 and J usage is TRBJ2-5; D is perhaps TRBD2 (6 bases). Germline V gives CDR1 LNHNV, CDR2 YYDKDF (reference sequence). This CDR3 has 15 amino acids. Trimming pared 0 bases from V and 5 bases from J, leaving 13 bases between. In DNA form, the CDR3 reads TGTGCCACCAGCAGAGATCGGGGACTTCAGGAGACCCAGTACTTC. This codes for CATSRDRGLQETQYF.

The CDR3 nucleotides are TGTGCCAGCAGTCCCCTCTCCCTGGGGAGAATCAGCACAGATACGCAGTATTTT. It translates to CASSPLSLGRISTDTQYF. This chain joins TRBV27 and TRBJ2-3, with D tentatively TRBD2 (5 bases). The germline V and J ends were trimmed by 5 bases and 0 bases, with 21 bases remaining between them. CDR3 size: 18 residues. Germline V gives CDR1 MNHEY, CDR2 SMNVEV (reference sequence).

The chain links TRBV19 to TRBJ2-3; D call uncertain. CDR1 and CDR2 (germline): LNHDA, SQIVND (reference sequence). The length of the CDR3 is 14 residues. The V end lost 5 bases, the J end lost 1 base, and 10 bases lay between the germline ends. The CDR3 spells CASSLGYRTDTQYF. In DNA form, the CDR3 reads TGTGCCAGTAGTCTGGGTTACCGCACAGATACGCAGTATTTT.

The rearrangement joins TRBV4-1 to TRBJ1-4, with D possibly TRBD1 on 5 matching bases. The CDR3 runs to 13 residues. The germline CDR1 and CDR2 sequences are MGHRA and YSYEKL. Trimming took 4 bases from V and 8 from J, leaving 11 bases between them. The CDR3 sequence: CASSRGTSEKLFF. The CDR3 nucleotides read TGCGCCAGCAGCCGCGGGACTTCGGAAAAACTGTTTTTT.

The V gene is TRBV27, the J gene TRBJ1-1, with D unresolved. Germline V gene lookup returns CDR1 MNHEY and CDR2 SMNVEV (reference sequence). The CDR3 spans 15 residues. V was cut by 6 bases and J by 4 bases, with 18 bases left in between. The CDR3 reads CASSFLTGSPTEAFF. The DNA of the CDR3 is TGTGCCAGCAGCTTCTTGACCGGATCTCCCACTGAAGCTTTCTTT.

This clone has just one count. The rearrangement links TRBV5-1 to TRBJ2-5; tentatively, D is TRBD2 (6 bases). Germline V gives CDR1 SGHRS, CDR2 YFSETQ. V lost 1 base and J lost 5, with 12 bases in between. CDR3 length: 14 amino acids. The CDR3 sequence: CASSLPASVETQYF. The DNA of the CDR3 is TGCGCCAGCAGCTTGCCGGCTAGCGTGGAGACCCAGTACTTC.

The chain employs TRBV7-7 and TRBJ1-1, with TRBD1 matching 11 bases. Germline-derived CDR1 and CDR2 are SSHAT and FNYEAQ (reference sequence). V lost 1 base, J lost 3 bases, and 4 bases stayed unmatched. The CDR3 runs to 16 residues. CDR3 sequence: CASSLGTGGAYTEAFF. The CDR3 DNA reads TGTGCCAGCAGCTTAGGGACAGGGGGCGCCTACACTGAAGCTTTCTTT.

The chain links TRBV5-1 to TRBJ1-4; weak D call: TRBD1 (5 bases). CDR1 and CDR2 from the germline V gene are SGHRS and YFSETQ. The CDR3 totals 15 residues. V lost 0 bases to trimming and J lost 6 bases, with 12 bases between them. The CDR3 loop reads CASSLAARGDEKLFF. Written as DNA, the CDR3 is TGCGCCAGCAGCTTGGCCGCTCGGGGGGATGAAAAACTGTTTTTT.

This clone was counted once. The rearrangement joins TRBV19 to TRBJ1-1; perhaps TRBD1 as D (6 bases). V shed 3 bases and J shed 10 bases, with 15 bases lying between them. Looked up from germline, CDR1 is LNHDA and CDR2 is SQIVND (reference sequence). The CDR3 consists of 13 residues. CDR3 sequence reads: CASSMGHLDRAFF. In DNA, the CDR3 is TGTGCCAGTAGTATGGGACACCTTGATAGAGCTTTCTTT. The full variable domain, its missing parts supplied by reference TRBV19 and TRBJ1-1, is DGGITQSPKYLFRKEGQNVTLSCEQNLNHDAMYWYRQDPGQGLRLIYYSQIVNDFQKGDIAEGYSVSREKKESFPLTVTSAQKNPTAFYLCASSMGHLDRAFFGQGTRLTVV.

V gene TRBV7-9 combines with J gene TRBJ2-3; maybe TRBD1 (6 bases). Trimming left V 8 bases short and J 6 bases short, with 15 bases between. The CDR3 extends over 13 amino acids. The germline V gene has CDR1 SEHNR and CDR2 FQNEAQ (reference sequence). The CDR3 DNA follows: TGTGCCAGCCCTTCAGGGACAAAGGATACGCAGTATTTT. As protein: CASPSGTKDTQYF.

The chain has TRBV6-5 and TRBJ2-6; D gene uncertain. Trimming cost V 8 bases and J 7 bases, with 6 bases left between them. The CDR3 length is 11 residues. CDR1 and CDR2 (germline): MNHEY, SVGAGI. CDR3 region: CASSSANVLTF. The CDR3 DNA is TGTGCCAGCTCATCAGCCAACGTCCTGACTTTC.

J is TRBJ2-2 and V is TRBV21-1; whether TRBD1, the table's D call, matches the DNA was not checked. TRBV21-1 is classified as a pseudogene. The CDR3 is made up of 14 amino acids. The CDR3 DNA reads TGTGCCAGCAGCAAGGAAGACAGGCAATGGGAGCTGTTTTTT. Translation: CASSKEDRQWELFF.

The chain has TRBV19 and TRBJ2-2; a possible D gene is TRBD2 (6 bases). Deletions cut 3 bases from V and 3 bases from J, with 14 bases between. This CDR3 region has 16 residues. Germline values: CDR1 LNHDA, CDR2 SQIVND (reference sequence). The CDR3 loop is CASSIPRGTDTGELFF. The CDR3 nucleotides are TGTGCCAGTAGTATTCCGCGGGGCACGGACACCGGGGAGCTGTTTTTT.

The chain uses TRBV3-1 (or the pseudogene TRBV3-2) and TRBJ2-7; 13 nucleotides align to TRBD2. CDR3 length equals 14 residues. In germline, CDR1 is LGHDT, CDR2 YNNKEL (reference sequence). Trimming at V came to 1 base and at J to 7 bases, leaving 1 base not matched to a gene. The CDR3 is CASSQGGLAGEQYF. CDR3 sequence (DNA): TGTGCCAGCAGCCAAGGGGGACTAGCGGGAGAGCAGTACTTC.